This TCR beta chain was sequenced in a study of blood T cell repertoires in COVID-19 (dated by TCRdb to 2019 to 2021). In the study overall: The collaborator samples originated in the United States, Italy and Spain and spanned the acute and convalescent phases of COVID-19. The repertoires were released in a freely available public database intended as a resource for research on the immune response to SARS-CoV-2. Samples were obtained from the ongoing ImmuneRACE study (first 160 participants) and from about 1,300 subjects provided by 6 global collaborators. Where HLA class I and class II types were available, the types were taken from metadata supplied by the sample provider, not from assay-based typing. Sample metadata almost always included a de-identified subject ID, COVID-19 status, age in years and sex. The material from the prospective study consisted of cDNA or gDNA derived from T cells, B-cell-depleted T cells, or PBMCs. The dataset comprised deeply sampled blood TCRbeta repertoires from subjects exposed to, actively infected with, or recovered from COVID-19.

Study-wide conclusions, independent of this receptor: The quantity of clinical and demographic metadata differed by source and by participant and was supplied without curation.

As concerns this clone: The target of this receptor is not known. No base quality values were provided; no much bigger clone lies one nucleotide off.

The immunoSEQ Assay, a bias-controlled multiplex PCR, was used to amplify TCRbeta CDR3 regions from genomic DNA. In the source study's methods: Nucleated cell counts per sample were estimated from amplification of reference gene primers within the assay. To quantify the absolute abundance of each unique TCRbeta CDR3 rearrangement, sequence reads were collapsed and filtered. For each sample, productive Simpson clonality was calculated as the square root of Simpson's diversity index across productive rearrangements. Not all clones reach the TCRdb copy of this immuneACCESS table, which keeps in-frame sequences only. Checked studies attribute under half of the gap to unresolved V genes and leave the rest unexplained. V, J and clone size are taken as reported in that table, and D and trimming were inferred from the DNA itself. For this sample there are 50,000 to 75,000 clones; about 76% appear just once. The top ten constitute about 50% of the sample.

There are 17 amino acids in the CDR3, from cysteine to phenylalanine inclusive. Only the CDR3 region is kept as DNA, spanning 51 bases read in frame from base 1. For this chain, trimming is 6 bases at the V end and 2 bases at the J end, and the number of junction bases without a gene match is 9. CDR1 MNHEY and CDR2 SVGEGT are derived from the germline V gene. Each collaborating institution followed its own protocols to collect whole blood in K2EDTA tubes. For TCRbeta analysis, collaborators shipped samples as frozen whole blood, isolated PBMCs, or DNA extracted from either of those sample types. The receptor comes from a woman of 80 years or more with acute or convalescent COVID-19. Here the chain combines TRBV6-2 or TRBV6-3 and TRBJ2-3, and 12 junctional nucleotides match TRBD2. The sequenced material came from peripheral blood. In nucleotide form, the sequence is TGTGCCAGCAGCCTAATAGGACTAGCGGGGAACACAGATACGCAGTATTTT. Its coded protein is CASSLIGLAGNTDTQYF.